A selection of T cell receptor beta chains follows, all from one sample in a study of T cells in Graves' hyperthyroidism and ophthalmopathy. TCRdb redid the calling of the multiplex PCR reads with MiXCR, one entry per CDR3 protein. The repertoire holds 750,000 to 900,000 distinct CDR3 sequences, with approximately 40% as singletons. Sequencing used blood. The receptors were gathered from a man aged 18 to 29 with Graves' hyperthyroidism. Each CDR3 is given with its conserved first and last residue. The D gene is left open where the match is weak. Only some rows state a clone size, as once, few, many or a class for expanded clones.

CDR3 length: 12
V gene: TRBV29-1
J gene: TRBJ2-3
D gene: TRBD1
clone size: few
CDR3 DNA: TGCAGCTTCGGACAGGGCACAGATACGCAGTATTTT
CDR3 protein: CSFGQGTDTQYF

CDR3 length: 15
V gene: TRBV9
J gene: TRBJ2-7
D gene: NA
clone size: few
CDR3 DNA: TGTGCCAGCAGCGTAGGGGGGGACGGAGCCTACGAGCAGTACTTC
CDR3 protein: CASSVGGDGAYEQYF

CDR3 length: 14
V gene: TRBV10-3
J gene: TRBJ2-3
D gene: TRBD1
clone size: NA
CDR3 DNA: TGTGCCAGCAGTCCTGGTCTAGGACAGGCTGCGCAGTATTTT
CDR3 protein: CASSPGLGQAAQYF

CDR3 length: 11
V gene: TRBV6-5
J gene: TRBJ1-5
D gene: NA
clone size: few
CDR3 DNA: TGTGCCAGCAGCCGGTATCAGCCCCAGCATTTT
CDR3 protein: CASSRYQPQHF

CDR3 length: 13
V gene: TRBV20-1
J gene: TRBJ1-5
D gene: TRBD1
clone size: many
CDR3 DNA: TGCAGTGCTAGAGGACAGGGTGGTCAGCCCCAGCATTTT
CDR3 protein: CSARGQGGQPQHF

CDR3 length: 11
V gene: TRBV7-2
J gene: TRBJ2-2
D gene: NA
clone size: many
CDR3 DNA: TGTGCCAGCAGCCCAAGGGGGGAGCTGTTTTTT
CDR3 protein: CASSPRGELFF

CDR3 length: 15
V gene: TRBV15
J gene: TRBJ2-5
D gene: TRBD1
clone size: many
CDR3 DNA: TGTGCCACCAGCAGAGATAGGACAGGGTGGGAGACCCAGTACTTC
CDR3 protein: CATSRDRTGWETQYF

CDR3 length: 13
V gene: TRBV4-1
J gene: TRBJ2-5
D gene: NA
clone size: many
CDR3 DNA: TGCGCCAGCAGCGAACAGGGACGGGAGACCCAGTACTTC
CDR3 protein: CASSEQGRETQYF

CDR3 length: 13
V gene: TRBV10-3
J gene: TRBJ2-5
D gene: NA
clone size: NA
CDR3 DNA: TGTGCCAGCAGTCCATACACGGGAGAGACCCAGTACTTC
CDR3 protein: CASSPYTGETQYF

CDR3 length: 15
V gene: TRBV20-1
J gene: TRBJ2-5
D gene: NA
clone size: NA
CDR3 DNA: TGCAGTGCTAGTCCCGACCCACCCCCAGAAGAGACCCAGTACTTC
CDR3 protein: CSASPDPPPEETQYF

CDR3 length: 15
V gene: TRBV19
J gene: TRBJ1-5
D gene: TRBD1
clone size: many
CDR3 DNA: TGTGCCAGTAGGAGGGGACAGGGTGGCAATCAGCCCCAGCATTTT
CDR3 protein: CASRRGQGGNQPQHF

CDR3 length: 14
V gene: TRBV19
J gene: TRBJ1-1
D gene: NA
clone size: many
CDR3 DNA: TGTGCCAGTAGGGGCCGGGGCCAAGGCACTGAAGCTTTCTTT
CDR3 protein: CASRGRGQGTEAFF

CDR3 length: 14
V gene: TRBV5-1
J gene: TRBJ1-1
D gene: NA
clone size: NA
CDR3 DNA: TGCGCCAGCATTGAGGACAGCTCCGACACTGAAGCTTTCTTT
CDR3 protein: CASIEDSSDTEAFF

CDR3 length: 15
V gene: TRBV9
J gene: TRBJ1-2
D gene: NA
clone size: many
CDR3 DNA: TGTGCCAGCAGCGTAGCTTGGCCTGGAGCTTATGGCTACACCTTC
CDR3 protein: CASSVAWPGAYGYTF

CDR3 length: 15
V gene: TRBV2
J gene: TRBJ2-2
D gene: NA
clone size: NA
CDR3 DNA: TGTGCCAGCAGTTCCCCCGAGATAGCTCGGGGGGAGCTGTTTTTT
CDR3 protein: CASSSPEIARGELFF

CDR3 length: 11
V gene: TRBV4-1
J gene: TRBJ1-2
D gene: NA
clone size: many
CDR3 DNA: TGCGCCAGCAGCCAAGGGGCTGGCTACACCTTC
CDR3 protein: CASSQGAGYTF

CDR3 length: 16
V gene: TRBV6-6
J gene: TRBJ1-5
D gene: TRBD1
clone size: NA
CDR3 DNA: TGTGCCAGCAGTGAAAGGAGGACAGGGATGTTTCAGCCCCAGCATTTT
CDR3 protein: CASSERRTGMFQPQHF

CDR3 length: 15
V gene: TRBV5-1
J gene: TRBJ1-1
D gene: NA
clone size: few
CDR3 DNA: TGCGCCAGCAGCTTGGGGGAAGGGGGGAACACTGAAGCTTTCTTT
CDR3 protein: CASSLGEGGNTEAFF

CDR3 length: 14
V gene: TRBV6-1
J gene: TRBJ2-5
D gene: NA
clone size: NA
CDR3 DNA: TGTGCCAGCAGTCCTCGGCGGTACCAAGAGACCCAGTACTTC
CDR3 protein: CASSPRRYQETQYF

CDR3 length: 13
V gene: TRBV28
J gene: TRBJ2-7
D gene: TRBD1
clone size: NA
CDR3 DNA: TGTGCCGGCAGGACAGGGGCCGACTACGAGCAGTACTTC
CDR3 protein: CAGRTGADYEQYF

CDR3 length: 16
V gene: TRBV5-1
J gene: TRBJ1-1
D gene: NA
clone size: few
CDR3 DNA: TGCGCCAGCAGCTTGGCAACTAGCGGGGTGAACACTGAAGCTTTCTTT
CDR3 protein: CASSLATSGVNTEAFF

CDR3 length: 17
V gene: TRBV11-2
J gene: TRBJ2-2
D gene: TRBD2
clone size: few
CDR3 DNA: TGTGCCAGCAGCTCGACGGTGACTAGCGCCTTGGGGGGGGAGCTGTTTTTT
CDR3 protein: CASSSTVTSALGGELFF

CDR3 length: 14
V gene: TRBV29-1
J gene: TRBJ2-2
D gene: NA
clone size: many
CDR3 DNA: TGCAGCGTTGAAAGCGGACCGAACACCGGGGAGCTGTTTTTT
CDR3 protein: CSVESGPNTGELFF